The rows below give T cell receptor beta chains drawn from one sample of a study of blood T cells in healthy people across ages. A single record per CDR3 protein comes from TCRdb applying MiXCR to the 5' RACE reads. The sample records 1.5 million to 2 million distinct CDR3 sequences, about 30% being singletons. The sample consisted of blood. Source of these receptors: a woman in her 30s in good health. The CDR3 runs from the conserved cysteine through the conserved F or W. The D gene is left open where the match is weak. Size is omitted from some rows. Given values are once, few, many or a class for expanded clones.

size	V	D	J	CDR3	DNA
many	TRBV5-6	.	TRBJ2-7	CASSLVGGMSYEQYF	TGTGCCAGCAGCTTGGTAGGGGGAATGTCCTACGAGCAGTACTTC
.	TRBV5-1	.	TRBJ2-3	CASSLNPPSSTDTQYF	TGCGCCAGCAGCTTGAACCCCCCTTCTTCCACAGATACGCAGTATTTT
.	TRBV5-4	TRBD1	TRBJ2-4	CASSPDRGSDIQYF	TGTGCCAGCAGCCCGGACAGGGGATCGGACATTCAGTACTTC
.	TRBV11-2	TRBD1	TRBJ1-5	CASSTEGAPPLWQPQHF	TGTGCCAGCAGCACCGAGGGGGCCCCTCCGCTATGGCAGCCCCAGCATTTT
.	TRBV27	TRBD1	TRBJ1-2	CASSPSRQTGGLYGYTF	TGTGCCAGCAGTCCTAGCCGTCAGACAGGGGGCCTCTATGGCTACACCTTC
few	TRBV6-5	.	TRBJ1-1	CASSLGVLNTEAFF	TGTGCCAGCAGTCTAGGGGTTTTGAACACTGAAGCTTTCTTT
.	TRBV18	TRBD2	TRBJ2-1	CVSSPGLAGYSYNEQFF	TGTGTCAGCTCACCTGGACTAGCGGGGTACTCCTACAATGAGCAGTTCTTC
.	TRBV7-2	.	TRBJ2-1	CASSVGDPRYNEQFF	TGTGCCAGCAGCGTCGGGGACCCCCGCTACAATGAGCAGTTCTTC
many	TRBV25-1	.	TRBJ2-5	CASSDAGTPQETQYF	TGTGCCAGCAGTGATGCCGGGACTCCTCAAGAGACCCAGTACTTC
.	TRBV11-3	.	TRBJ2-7	CASSLGVGDSEQYF	TGTGCCAGCAGCCTAGGTGTCGGTGACTCCGAGCAGTACTTC
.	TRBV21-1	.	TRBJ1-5	CASSPRVNNQPQHF	TGTGCCAGCAGCCCCCGTGTTAACAATCAGCCCCAGCATTTT
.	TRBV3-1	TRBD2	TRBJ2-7	CASSQRLAGAPYEQYF	TGTGCCAGCAGCCAGCGACTAGCGGGTGCTCCCTACGAGCAGTACTTC
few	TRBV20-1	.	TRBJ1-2	CSATIAGARGYGYTF	TGCAGTGCTACCATCGCAGGGGCTCGGGGTTATGGCTACACCTTC
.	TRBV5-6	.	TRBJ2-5	CASSSRYSGWEETQYF	TGTGCCAGCAGCTCCCGGTACAGCGGGTGGGAAGAGACCCAGTACTTC
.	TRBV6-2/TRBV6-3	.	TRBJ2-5	CASSYSQGETITETQYF	TGTGCCAGCAGTTACTCCCAGGGAGAGACTATTACGGAGACCCAGTACTTC
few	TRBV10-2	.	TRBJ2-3	CTSSEIDWGGATDTQYF	TGCACCAGCAGTGAAATAGATTGGGGGGGGGCCACAGATACGCAGTATTTT
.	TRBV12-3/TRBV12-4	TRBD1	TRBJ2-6	CASSSQGGSSGANVRTF	TGTGCCAGCAGCTCACAGGGGGGCAGCTCTGGGGCCAACGTCCGGACTTTC
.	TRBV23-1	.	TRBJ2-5	CASSQFTRGPKETQYF	TGCGCCAGCAGTCAATTCACTCGGGGGCCGAAAGAGACCCAGTACTTC
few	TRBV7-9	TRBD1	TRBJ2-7	CASSPSGGGHYEQYF	TGTGCCAGCAGCCCCTCAGGGGGCGGACACTACGAGCAGTACTTC
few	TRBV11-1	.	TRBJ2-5	CASSFRQAGQETQYF	TGTGCCAGCAGCTTCAGACAAGCTGGCCAAGAGACCCAGTACTTC
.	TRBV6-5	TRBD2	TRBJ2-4	CASLGTSGISDTEQYF	TGTGCCAGCCTGGGGACTAGCGGGATCTCGGACACTGAGCAGTACTTC
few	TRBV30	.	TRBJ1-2	CAWSTDYGYTF	TGTGCCTGGAGTACAGACTATGGCTACACCTTC
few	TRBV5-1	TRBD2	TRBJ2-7	CASSPGSSGDSYEQYF	TGCGCCAGCAGCCCGGGATCTAGCGGGGACTCCTACGAGCAGTACTTC
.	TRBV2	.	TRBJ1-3	CASRLDAGNTIYF	TGTGCCAGCAGACTGGACGCTGGAAACACCATATATTTT
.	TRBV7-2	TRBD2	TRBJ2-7	CASEERGSSYEQYF	TGTGCCAGCGAGGAGCGGGGTAGCTCCTACGAGCAGTACTTC
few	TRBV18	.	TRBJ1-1	CASSPNANTEAFF	TGTGCCAGCTCACCGAACGCGAACACTGAAGCTTTCTTT
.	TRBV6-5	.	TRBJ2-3	CASRRQGRADTQYF	TGTGCCAGCAGGAGACAGGGGAGGGCAGATACGCAGTATTTT
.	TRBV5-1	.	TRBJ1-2	CASSALGTDYGYTF	TGCGCCAGCAGCGCCCTCGGCACAGACTATGGCTACACCTTC
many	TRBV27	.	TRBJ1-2	CASSESVRGTTNYGYTF	TGTGCCAGCAGTGAGAGTGTACGGGGGACTACTAACTATGGCTACACCTTC
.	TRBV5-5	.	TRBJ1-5	CASSLATQSNQPQHF	TGTGCCAGCAGCTTGGCGACCCAAAGCAATCAGCCCCAGCATTTT
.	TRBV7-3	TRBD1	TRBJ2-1	CASSLTGGPSGEQFF	TGTGCCAGCAGCCTAACAGGGGGCCCCTCGGGTGAGCAGTTCTTC
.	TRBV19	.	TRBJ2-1	CASKPEGTGYNEQFF	TGTGCCAGTAAGCCCGAGGGCACGGGGTACAATGAGCAGTTCTTC
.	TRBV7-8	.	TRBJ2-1	CASSLHRQFGSYNEQFF	TGTGCCAGCAGCTTACACCGACAGTTTGGCTCCTACAATGAGCAGTTCTTC
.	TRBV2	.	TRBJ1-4	CASSERENVLFF	TGTGCCAGCAGTGAACGGGAAAATGTGCTGTTTTTT
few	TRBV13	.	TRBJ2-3	CASSLSRGQGYF	TGTGCCAGCAGCTTATCCAGGGGTCAAGGGTATTTT